Presented here are 6 T cell receptor beta chains from one specimen sequenced in a study of blood T cell repertoires in COVID-19. TCRdb keeps only in-frame clones here, not all; method: immunoSEQ multiplex PCR. The table includes about 140,000 clones, 84% detected once. The sample taken for sequencing was peripheral blood. Source of these receptors: a woman over 75 in a cohort sampled during active or convalescent COVID-19.

This chain joins TRBV18 and TRBJ2-7, with 11 bases fitting TRBD2. Unmatched junction bases numbered 5, after V lost 5 bases and J lost 5 bases. The CDR3 spans 14 residues. Looked up from germline, CDR1 is KGHSH and CDR2 is LQKENI. Written as DNA, the CDR3 is TGTGCCAGCTCAGACGGGACTAGCGGTGACGAGCAGTACTTC. Residues: CASSDGTSGDEQYF. Full variable domain (missing parts from reference TRBV18 and TRBJ2-7): NAGVMQNPRHLVRRRGQEARLRCSPMKGHSHVYWYRQLPEEGLKFMVYLQKENIIDESGMPKERFSAEFPKEGPSILRIQQVVRGDSAAYFCASSDGTSGDEQYFGPGTRLTVT.

About this clone: Other DNA variants within this sample encode the same CDR3. The CDR3 is CASSLGQAYNEQFF. The CDR3, as DNA: TGCGCCAGCAGCCTAGGACAGGCTTACAATGAGCAGTTCTTC. This chain links TRBV5-1 with TRBJ2-1, with 7 bases fitting TRBD1. Germline values: CDR1 SGHRS, CDR2 YFSETQ. The CDR3 is made up of 14 amino acids. V gave up 4 bases and J gave up 4 bases; unmatched junction bases: 5.

Written as DNA, the CDR3 is TGTGCCAGCAGCCCCGACAGGGGAGGGGAGCAGTACTTC. Translation gives CASSPDRGGEQYF. This chain joins TRBV7-3 and TRBJ2-7, with TRBD1 as a possible D gene (8 bases). With 5 bases removed from V and 7 bases from J, the gap between germline ends came to 15 bases. This CDR3 spans 13 amino acids. The germline CDR1 and CDR2 sequences are SGHTA and FQGTGA. The full variable domain, rest sourced from reference TRBV7-3 and TRBJ2-7, is GAGVSQTPSNKVTEKGKYVELRCDPISGHTALYWYRQSLGQGPEFLIYFQGTGAADDSGLPNDRFFAVRPEGSVSTLKIQRTERGDSAVYLCASSPDRGGEQYFGPGTRLTVT.

For this clone: Within the sample, other DNA sequences also encode this same CDR3. The V gene is TRBV11-2, the J gene TRBJ1-1, with no clear D. This CDR3 contains 13 residues. Trimming cost V 0 bases and J 6 bases, with 8 bases left between them. CDR1 and CDR2 (germline): SGHAT, FQNNGV. The CDR3 reads CASSLEVRAEAFF. CDR3 in DNA: TGTGCCAGCAGCTTAGAAGTGCGGGCTGAAGCTTTCTTT.

The chain links TRBV15 to TRBJ1-4, with D unresolved. The CDR3 covers 16 residues. The ends were cut back, 1 base at V and 1 base at J, with 10 bases in the middle. From germline, CDR1 is LNHNV and CDR2 YYDKDF (reference sequence). This CDR3 reads CATSRVSGVTNEKLFF. CDR3 sequence (DNA): TGTGCCACCAGCAGAGTTAGCGGGGTAACTAATGAAAAACTGTTTTTT.

The chain is built from TRBV11-2 and TRBJ1-6; TRBD1 agrees at 7 bases. This CDR3 has 13 amino acids. The V gene end was trimmed by 5 bases and the J gene end by 9 bases; junction bases not matched to a gene: 4. Germline V gene data show CDR1 as SGHAT and CDR2 as FQNNGV. DNA of the CDR3: TGTGCCAGCAGCCTCCAGGGGGTTTCACCCCTCCACTTT. Its protein product is CASSLQGVSPLHF. The variable domain in full, with the rest retrieved from reference TRBV11-2 and TRBJ1-6, is EAGVAQSPRYKIIEKRQSVAFWCNPISGHATLYWYQQILGQGPKLLIQFQNNGVVDDSQLPKDRFSAERLKGVDSTLKIQPAKLEDSAVYLCASSLQGVSPLHFGNGTRLTVT.